The 21 T cell receptor beta chains given below trace back to one sample, sequenced in a study of blood T cell repertoires in COVID-19. Libraries were prepared by immunoSEQ multiplex PCR; TCRdb keeps only in-frame clonotypes and omits some of them. This table holds some 380,000 clones, 70% to 90% found once. The sequencing sample was made of PBMCs or T cells enriched from blood (not recorded which). All receptors come from a young man who had recovered from COVID-19.

The rearrangement joins TRBV5-5 to TRBJ1-4; 7 bases match TRBD1. J gave up 8 bases and V 2 bases, and 6 bases lay outside the gene matches. Germline V gene sequence: CDR1 SGHKS, CDR2 YYEKEE (reference sequence). This CDR3 has 14 amino acids. Here the CDR3 reads CASSFDRVDEKLFF. In DNA, the CDR3 is TGTGCCAGCAGCTTCGACAGGGTTGACGAAAAACTGTTTTTT.

This clone was found once. The V call is TRBV27, the J call TRBJ1-6; TRBD1 agrees at 11 bases. CDR1 and CDR2 (germline): MNHEY, SMNVEV (reference sequence). The CDR3 sequence is 16 residues long. The trim removed 5 bases at V and 5 bases at J, leaving 5 bases unmatched. CDR3 region: CASSPRDRGNNSPLHF. The CDR3 DNA is TGTGCCAGCAGTCCACGGGACAGGGGGAATAATTCACCCCTCCACTTT.

The chain joins TRBV4-1 to TRBJ1-2, with D hard to call. Trimming left V 0 bases short and J 5 bases short, with 7 bases between. In germline, CDR1 is MGHRA, CDR2 YSYEKL. CDR3 length: 13 residues. DNA for the CDR3: TGCGCCAGCAGCCAAGAACCCCTATATGGCTACACCTTC. The encoded protein is CASSQEPLYGYTF.

The chain combines TRBV29-1 with TRBJ2-3; D is unresolved. CDR3 length: 13 residues. The V gene lost 4 bases and the J gene lost 3 bases, with 11 bases spanning the gap. Germline V lookup: CDR1 SQVTM, CDR2 ANQGSEA. The CDR3 DNA reads as TGCAGCGTTGCCGGCCGACAAACAGATACGCAGTATTTT. Its translation is CSVAGRQTDTQYF.

The V call is TRBV6-5, the J call TRBJ2-7; the D gene is possibly TRBD1 (6 bases). V lost 6 bases to trimming and J lost 5 bases, with 14 bases between them. CDR1 is MNHEY and CDR2 is SVGAGI in the germline V gene. The CDR3 has 13 residues. CDR3 protein: CASRGHYVDEQYF. The CDR3 DNA sequence: TGTGCCAGCAGGGGACATTATGTGGACGAGCAGTACTTC.

This clone came up a few times. The chain recombines TRBV10-3 with TRBJ2-2, with TRBD1 identical over 8 bases. This CDR3 is 14 amino acids long. After removal of 8 bases from V and 5 bases from J, the junction contained 7 bases not matched to a gene. CDR1 ENHRY and CDR2 SYGVKD come from the germline V gene. In DNA form, the CDR3 reads TGTGCCATCTTAATCCAGGGGGCGACCGGGGAGCTGTTTTTT. It translates to CAILIQGATGELFF.

This rearrangement joins TRBV19 to TRBJ2-7; 7 nucleotides agree with TRBD2. Losses at the gene ends were 2 bases for V and 3 bases for J; bases not matched to a gene: 4. Germline V gene lookup returns CDR1 LNHDA and CDR2 SQIVND (reference sequence). The CDR3 loop spans 14 amino acids. CDR3 in DNA: TGTGCCAGTAGTATACTGAGCGGGGACTACGAGCAGTACTTC. This gives the protein CASSILSGDYEQYF.

This sequence joins TRBV19 and TRBJ2-6; tentative D call: TRBD1 (5 bases). The CDR3 sequence is 17 residues long. The germline V gene encodes CDR1 LNHDA and CDR2 SQIVND (reference sequence). Trimming removed 5 bases at V and 0 bases at J, with 14 bases between. The CDR3 reads CASSAAPTDSGANVLTF. The CDR3 DNA reads as TGTGCCAGTAGTGCGGCCCCGACAGACTCTGGGGCCAACGTCCTGACTTTC.

This clone showed up just once. The genes are TRBV19 and TRBJ2-3, with 12 bases lining up with TRBD2. The germline CDR1 and CDR2 sequences are LNHDA and SQIVND (reference sequence). V lost 6 bases, J lost 4 bases, and 5 bases stayed unmatched. The CDR3 loop spans 15 amino acids. In DNA, the CDR3 is TGTGCCAGTAGCCCCCCTAGCGGGGGGGCAGATACGCAGTATTTT. Its translation: CASSPPSGGADTQYF. The entire variable domain, with the rest obtained from reference TRBV19 and TRBJ2-3, is as follows: DGGITQSPKYLFRKEGQNVTLSCEQNLNHDAMYWYRQDPGQGLRLIYYSQIVNDFQKGDIAEGYSVSREKKESFPLTVTSAQKNPTAFYLCASSPPSGGADTQYFGPGTRLTVL.

In this sample, this clone turned up a few times. At one end, the junction sequence differs from germline, possibly due to a read error. The V and J genes are TRBV3-1 (or the pseudogene TRBV3-2) and TRBJ1-1, with D maybe TRBD1 (6 bases). This CDR3 has 14 residues. Germline CDR1 LGHDT, CDR2 YNNKEL (reference sequence). The CDR3: CASSLGQLNPEAFF. CDR3 nucleotides: TGTGCCAGCAGCCTCGGACAGTTGAACCCTGAAGCTTTCTTT.

V gene TRBV10-3 combines with J gene TRBJ1-3; 7 bases fit TRBD1. The CDR3 is 16 amino acids. The V and J ends lost 3 bases and 0 bases, in that order; junction bases with no gene match: 5. CDR1 is ENHRY and CDR2 is SYGVKD in the germline V gene. CDR3 nucleotide sequence: TGTGCCATCAGTGACGGTACAGGGGTCTCTGGAAACACCATATATTTT. It yields the protein CAISDGTGVSGNTIYF.

This chain links TRBV6-5 with TRBJ2-3; D not certain. The length of the CDR3 is 14 residues. Germline assignment: CDR1 MNHEY and CDR2 SVGAGI. V was pared by 3 bases and J by 4 bases, with 11 bases between. The CDR3 DNA reads TGTGCCAGCAGTTATGGTGGCCTTCCAGATACGCAGTATTTT. Its protein product is CASSYGGLPDTQYF.

J is TRBJ2-1 and V is TRBV6-6; D unclear. The germline CDR1 and CDR2 sequences are MNHNY and SVGAGI (reference sequence). The CDR3 loop spans 12 amino acids. V lost 6 bases to trimming and J lost 3 bases, with 6 bases between them. CDR3 DNA: TGTGCCAGCAGGGCCAGCTACAATGAGCAGTTCTTC. The encoded protein is CASRASYNEQFF.

The sample holds one count of this clone. The gene calls are TRBV19 and TRBJ1-5; D unresolved. The length of the CDR3 is 15 residues. Trimming removed 4 bases at V and 2 bases at J, with 12 bases between. Germline V gene sequence: CDR1 LNHDA, CDR2 SQIVND (reference sequence). The CDR3 sequence: CASSTQRGGNQPQHF. CDR3 DNA sequence: TGTGCCAGTAGTACACAGCGGGGAGGCAATCAGCCCCAGCATTTT.

The chain recombines TRBV19 with TRBJ1-2; the D gene is possibly TRBD1 (6 bases). Between the trimmed V and J ends, which lost 6 bases and 5 bases, there was a span of 16 bases. Germline V gene sequence: CDR1 LNHDA, CDR2 SQIVND (reference sequence). The CDR3 extends over 14 amino acids. CDR3 in amino acids: CASSHQGHPYGYTF. Here the CDR3 DNA reads TGTGCCAGTAGCCATCAGGGGCACCCGTATGGCTACACCTTC.

The chain carries TRBV6-1 and TRBJ1-3; 10 bases line up with TRBD1. The CDR3 has 17 residues. J gave up 2 bases and V 1 base, and 5 bases lay outside the gene matches. Germline V gene sequence: CDR1 MNHNS, CDR2 SASEGT. CDR3 sequence: CASSEEEGTGAGNTIYF. CDR3 DNA sequence: TGTGCCAGCAGTGAAGAGGAAGGGACAGGGGCTGGAAACACCATATATTTT.

The rearrangement joins TRBV5-1 to TRBJ2-7, with 10 bases aligning to TRBD2. The CDR3 has 15 residues. Germline CDR1 reads SGHRS; CDR2 reads YFSETQ. After removal of 2 bases from V and 3 bases from J, the junction contained 5 bases not matched to a gene. The CDR3 reads CASSFVTSGVYEQYF. The CDR3 DNA follows: TGCGCCAGCAGCTTTGTTACTAGCGGGGTCTACGAGCAGTACTTC.

The rearrangement joins TRBV6-1 to TRBJ1-4; 10 nucleotides align to TRBD1. The CDR3 sequence is 15 residues long. Germline V CDR1 and CDR2: MNHNS, SASEGT. V was pared by 5 bases and J by 7 bases, with 7 bases of the junction left unmatched. CDR3 residues: CASSTGTGVREKLFF. The CDR3 DNA sequence: TGTGCCAGCAGTACCGGGACAGGGGTTCGTGAAAAACTGTTTTTT.

The chain uses TRBV2 and TRBJ1-5; D uncertain. Germline V gene lookup returns CDR1 SNHLY and CDR2 FYNNEI. Trimming removed 1 base from V and 0 bases from J, with 10 bases in between. This CDR3 is built from 16 residues. The CDR3 loop is CASSEEIYSSNQPQHF. CDR3 bases: TGTGCCAGCAGTGAAGAGATATACTCTAGCAATCAGCCCCAGCATTTT.

The chain has TRBV30 and TRBJ1-1; D gene ambiguous. Germline V gene sequence: CDR1 GTSNPN, CDR2 SVGIG (reference sequence). The CDR3 is 15 amino acids. V was pared by 3 bases and J by 1 base, with 15 bases between. The CDR3 DNA is TGTGCCTGGAGGTCCGGGGTCGTGGGGAACACTGAAGCTTTCTTT. Its translation is CAWRSGVVGNTEAFF.

The gene calls are TRBV19 and TRBJ1-2; D call uncertain. The CDR3 loop spans 15 amino acids. Germline CDR1 and CDR2: LNHDA and SQIVND (reference sequence). V was shortened by 9 bases and J by 4 bases, with 21 bases between the two germline ends. CDR3 in amino acids: CASTSMADSFYGYTF. In DNA form, the CDR3 reads TGTGCCAGCACAAGCATGGCAGACTCTTTCTATGGCTACACCTTC. Together with reference TRBV19 and TRBJ1-2, the CDR3 gives the full variable domain: DGGITQSPKYLFRKEGQNVTLSCEQNLNHDAMYWYRQDPGQGLRLIYYSQIVNDFQKGDIAEGYSVSREKKESFPLTVTSAQKNPTAFYLCASTSMADSFYGYTFGSGTRLTVV.